One sample yielded the 9 T cell receptor beta chains listed below, sequenced in a study of lymphopenia after photon versus proton radiotherapy. Measured with immunoSEQ multiplex PCR; TCRdb has only the in-frame clones, and not every one. The data contain about 15,000 clones, about nine tenths of them seen just once; the ten biggest clones take up 11%. The source was peripheral blood, collected from a patient treated with proton-based radiotherapy. These receptors came from a man aged 70 or older with pancreatic cancer.

The chain is built from TRBV7-3 and TRBJ2-1; D unresolved. Germline CDR1 and CDR2: SGHTA and FQGTGA. The CDR3 covers 14 residues. V was clipped by 3 bases and J by 8 bases, with 14 bases between them. The CDR3, as DNA: TGTGCCAGCAGCTTCCAACAGAGCAGTGATGAGCAGTTCTTC. It specifies CASSFQQSSDEQFF.

The rearrangement joins TRBV2 to TRBJ2-3, with 7 nucleotides matching TRBD1. The CDR3 sequence is 15 residues long. Germline V CDR1 and CDR2: SNHLY, FYNNEI. The trim removed 6 bases at V and 0 bases at J, leaving 6 bases unmatched. In nucleotides, the CDR3 is TGTGCCAGCAGCTGGGACAGAGCTAGCACAGATACGCAGTATTTT. Encoded protein: CASSWDRASTDTQYF.

The chain couples TRBV30 to TRBJ2-7; 7 bases line up with TRBD1. V gave up 3 bases and J gave up 3 bases; unmatched junction bases: 5. CDR1 and CDR2 (germline): GTSNPN, SVGIG (reference sequence). This CDR3 comprises 13 residues. The CDR3 loop reads CAWSTGTVYEQYF. The DNA for the CDR3 is TGTGCCTGGAGCACTGGGACAGTCTACGAGCAGTACTTC.

The CDR3 reads CASSELANYGYTF. The CDR3, as DNA: TGTGCCAGCAGTGAATTGGCAAACTATGGCTACACCTTC. The genes are TRBV6-1 and TRBJ1-2; D remains unclear. Trimming took 2 bases from V and 2 from J, leaving 6 bases between them. Per germline, CDR1 MNHNS and CDR2 SASEGT. The CDR3 covers 13 residues.

In its sample, this clone was seen a few times. The chain links TRBV10-3 to TRBJ1-6; D is undetermined. Germline CDR1 and CDR2: ENHRY and SYGVKD. The CDR3 totals 13 residues. V lost 2 bases, J lost 10 bases, and 9 bases lay in between. CDR3 nucleotide sequence: TGTGCCATCAGTGAGGCATTCCCGTCACCCCTCCACTTT. It is translated as CAISEAFPSPLHF.

V usage is TRBV5-1 and J usage is TRBJ1-1, with 7 bases aligning to TRBD1. With 4 bases clipped from V and 0 bases from J, the junction kept 12 bases outside the gene matches. Germline CDR1 SGHRS, CDR2 YFSETQ. The CDR3 is made up of 17 amino acids. The CDR3 DNA follows: TGCGCCAGCAGCCTATTCCGGACAGGCCAAGTGAACACTGAAGCTTTCTTT. Its translation is CASSLFRTGQVNTEAFF. The full variable domain, rest sourced from reference TRBV5-1 and TRBJ1-1, is KAGVTQTPRYLIKTRGQQVTLSCSPISGHRSVSWYQQTPGQGLQFLFEYFSETQRNKGNFPGRFSGRQFSNSRSEMNVSTLELGDSALYLCASSLFRTGQVNTEAFFGQGTRLTVV.

The chain employs TRBV5-5 and TRBJ1-2, with D possibly being TRBD1 (5 bases). The CDR3 totals 14 residues. CDR1 SGHKS and CDR2 YYEKEE come from the germline V gene (reference sequence). V lost 0 bases and J 2 bases, leaving 8 bases between the germline ends. The CDR3 DNA reads TGTGCCAGCAGCTTGGGACAGAGCAACTATGGCTACACCTTC. This codes for CASSLGQSNYGYTF.

This clone appeared once. V gene TRBV5-4 combines with J gene TRBJ2-7; 12 bases fit TRBD1. With 0 bases clipped from V and 7 bases from J, the junction kept 5 bases outside the gene matches. The CDR3 totals 15 residues. From germline, CDR1 is SGHNT and CDR2 YYREEE (reference sequence). DNA of the CDR3: TGTGCCAGCAGCTTGGGAGGGACAGGGGGCCGAGAGCAGTACTTC. This codes for CASSLGGTGGREQYF.

The rearrangement uses TRBV29-1 and TRBJ2-5; weak D call: TRBD2 (7 bases). The CDR3 totals 12 residues. Looked up from germline, CDR1 is SQVTM and CDR2 is ANQGSEA. V shed 6 bases and J shed 4 bases, with 12 bases lying between them. Here the CDR3 DNA reads TGCAGCGTGAGGGAGGGGGGAGAGACCCAGTACTTC. Translating gives CSVREGGETQYF.